Following are 7 T cell receptor beta chains from one sample sequenced in a study of T-cell reconstitution after alpha-beta-depleted transplantation in children. Construction of the TCRbeta library involved unique molecular identifiers. TCRdb reanalysed the PCR reads using MiXCR and keeps one entry per CDR3 protein. The sample holds 440,000 or so distinct CDR3 sequences, approximately 42% seen once. Sequenced here: PBMCs, sampled before TCRalphabeta/CD19-depleted stem cell transplant. The receptors were gathered from a girl aged 2-10 years with aplastic anemia, due to receive a stem cell transplant.

The chain couples TRBV5-1 to TRBJ2-5; the match to TRBD2 covers 9 bases. Germline V gene data show CDR1 as SGHRS and CDR2 as YFSETQ. This CDR3 has 15 residues. With V trimmed by 3 bases and J by 5 bases, 8 bases remained unmatched. The chain's CDR3 is CASSSPAGGVETQYF. CDR3 nucleotide sequence: TGCGCCAGCAGCTCCCCAGCGGGGGGAGTGGAGACCCAGTACTTC.

V is TRBV5-1 and J is TRBJ1-4; D ambiguous. V was shortened by 1 base and J by 6 bases, with 10 bases between the two germline ends. The CDR3 contains 14 residues. Germline assignment: CDR1 SGHRS and CDR2 YFSETQ. For the CDR3, the DNA is TGCGCCAGCAGCTTGTACGGCGGGGATGAAAAACTGTTTTTT. It specifies CASSLYGGDEKLFF.

This clonotype was counted a few times. The chain recombines TRBV7-3 with TRBJ2-5; no reliable D call. V was trimmed by 1 base and J by 3 bases, leaving 9 bases between them. Germline CDR1 is SGHTA and CDR2 is FQGTGA. The length of the CDR3 is 14 residues. In nucleotides, the CDR3 is TGTGCCAGCAGCTTAATGGGAAGGAAAGAGACCCAGTACTTC. Residues: CASSLMGRKETQYF.

This clonotype appeared a few times. The chain employs TRBV12-3 or TRBV12-4 and TRBJ2-1; 8 nucleotides agree with TRBD2. Unmatched junction bases numbered 3, after V lost 2 bases and J lost 0 bases. The CDR3 runs to 16 residues. The DNA for the CDR3 is TGTGCCAGCAGTTTACTAGCGGGCACCTCCTACAATGAGCAGTTCTTC. Translated, it gives CASSLLAGTSYNEQFF.

This clonotype was seen only once. The V gene is TRBV30, the J gene TRBJ2-1; 12 bases agree with TRBD2. The germline CDR1 and CDR2 sequences are GTSNPN and SVGIG (reference sequence). The CDR3 is 14 residues long. The junction had 3 bases not matched to a gene; V was cut back by 2 bases and J by 7 bases. CDR3: CAWSRTSGGNEQFF. Written as DNA, the CDR3 is TGTGCCTGGAGTCGTACTAGCGGGGGGAATGAGCAGTTCTTC. Variable domain in full (rest from reference TRBV30 and TRBJ2-1): SQTIHQWPATLVQPVGSPLSLECTVEGTSNPNLYWYRQAAGRGLQLLFYSVGIGQISSEVPQNLSASRPQDRQFILSSKKLLLSDSGFYLCAWSRTSGGNEQFFGPGTRLTVL.

The genes are TRBV7-6 and TRBJ2-2; 9 nucleotides line up with TRBD2. The junction had 3 bases not matched to a gene; V was cut back by 4 bases and J by 3 bases. The CDR3 totals 15 residues. Germline V gene sequence: CDR1 SGHVS, CDR2 FNYEAQ. The DNA for the CDR3 is TGTGCCAGCAGCTCAGCGGGAGGATACACCGGGGAGCTGTTTTTT. Translation gives CASSSAGGYTGELFF. Complete variable domain (other parts from reference TRBV7-6 and TRBJ2-2): GAGVSQSPRYKVTKRGQDVALRCDPISGHVSLYWYRQALGQGPEFLTYFNYEAQQDKSGLPNDRFSAERPEGSISTLTIQRTEQRDSAMYRCASSSAGGYTGELFFGEGSRLTVL.

This clonotype was picked up a small number of times. The J gene is TRBJ2-7, the V gene TRBV7-2; 7 nucleotides match TRBD1. This CDR3 comprises 14 residues. Germline CDR1 SGHTA, CDR2 FQGNSA. The J segment lost 4 bases and the V segment lost 5 bases, leaving 8 bases of the junction unmatched. The CDR3 sequence is CASSDDRARYEQYF. Written as DNA, the CDR3 is TGTGCCAGCAGCGACGACAGGGCTCGGTACGAGCAGTACTTC.